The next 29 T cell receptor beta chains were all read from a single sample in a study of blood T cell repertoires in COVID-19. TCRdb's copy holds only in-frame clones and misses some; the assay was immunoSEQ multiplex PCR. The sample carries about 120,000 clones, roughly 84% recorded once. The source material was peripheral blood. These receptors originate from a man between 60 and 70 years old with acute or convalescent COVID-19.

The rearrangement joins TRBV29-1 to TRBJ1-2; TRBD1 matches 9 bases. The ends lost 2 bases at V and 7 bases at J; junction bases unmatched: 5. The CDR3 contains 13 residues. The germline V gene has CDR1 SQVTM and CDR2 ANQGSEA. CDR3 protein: CSVETRDRAGYTF. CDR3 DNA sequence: TGCAGCGTTGAAACCCGGGACAGGGCTGGCTACACCTTC. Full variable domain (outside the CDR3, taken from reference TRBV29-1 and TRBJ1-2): SAVISQKPSRDICQRGTSLTIQCQVDSQVTMMFWYRQQPGQSLTLIATANQGSEATYESGFVIDKFPISRPNLTFSTLTVSNMSPEDSSIYLCSVETRDRAGYTFGSGTRLTVV.

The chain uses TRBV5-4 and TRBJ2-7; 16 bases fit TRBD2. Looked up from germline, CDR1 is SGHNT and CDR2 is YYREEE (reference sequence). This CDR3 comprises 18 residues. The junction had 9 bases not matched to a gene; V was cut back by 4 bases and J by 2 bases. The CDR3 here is CASSHGTSGRAGTYEQYF. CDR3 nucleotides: TGTGCCAGCAGCCACGGGACTAGCGGGAGGGCCGGCACCTACGAGCAGTACTTC.

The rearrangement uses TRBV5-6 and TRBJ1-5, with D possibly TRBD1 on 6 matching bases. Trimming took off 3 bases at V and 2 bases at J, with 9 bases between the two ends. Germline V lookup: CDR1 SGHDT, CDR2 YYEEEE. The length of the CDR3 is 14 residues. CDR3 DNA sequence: TGTGCCAGCAGCTACTCAGGGGGCAATCAGCCCCAGCATTTT. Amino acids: CASSYSGGNQPQHF.

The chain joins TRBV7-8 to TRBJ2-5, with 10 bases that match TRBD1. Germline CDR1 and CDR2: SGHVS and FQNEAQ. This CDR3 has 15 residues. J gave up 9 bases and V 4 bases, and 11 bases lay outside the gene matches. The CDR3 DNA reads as TGTGCCAGCAGCTCTCCCGGGACAGGGGCCCGCCCCCAGTACTTC. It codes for CASSSPGTGARPQYF.

The CDR3 region has the DNA TGTGCCAGTACCTCACACCACTCTGGGGCCAACGTCCTGACTTTC. It codes for CASTSHHSGANVLTF. V gene TRBV19 combines with J gene TRBJ2-6; the D is unclear. The V gene's germline CDR1 is LNHDA and CDR2 SQIVND (reference sequence). The CDR3 runs 15 residues. V gave up 7 bases and J gave up 0 bases, with 10 bases separating them.

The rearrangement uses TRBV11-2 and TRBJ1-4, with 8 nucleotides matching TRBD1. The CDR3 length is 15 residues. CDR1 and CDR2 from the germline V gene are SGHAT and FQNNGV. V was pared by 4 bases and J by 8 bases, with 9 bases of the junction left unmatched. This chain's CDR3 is CASSSRQGLGEKLFF. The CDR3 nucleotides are TGTGCCAGCAGCTCCCGACAGGGGTTAGGGGAAAAACTGTTTTTT.

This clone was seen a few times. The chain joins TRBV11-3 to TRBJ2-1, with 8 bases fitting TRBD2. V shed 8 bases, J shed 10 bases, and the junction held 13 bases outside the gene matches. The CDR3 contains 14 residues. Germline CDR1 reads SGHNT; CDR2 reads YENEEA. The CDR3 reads CASSYAGGSGEQFF. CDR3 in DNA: TGTGCCAGCTCCTATGCGGGGGGTAGCGGGGAGCAGTTCTTC.

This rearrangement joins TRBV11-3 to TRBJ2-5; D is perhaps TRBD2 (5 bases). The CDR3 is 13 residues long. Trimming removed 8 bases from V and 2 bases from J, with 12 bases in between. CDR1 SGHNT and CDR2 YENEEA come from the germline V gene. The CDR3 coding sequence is TGTGCCAGCTTCCGGGATAGACAAGAGACCCAGTACTTC. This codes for CASFRDRQETQYF.

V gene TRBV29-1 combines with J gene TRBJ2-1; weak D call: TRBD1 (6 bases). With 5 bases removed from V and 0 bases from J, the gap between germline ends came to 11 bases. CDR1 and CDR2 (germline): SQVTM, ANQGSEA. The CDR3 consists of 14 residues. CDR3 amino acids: CSVPGVSSYNEQFF. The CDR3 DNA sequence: TGCAGCGTTCCAGGGGTGAGCTCCTACAATGAGCAGTTCTTC.

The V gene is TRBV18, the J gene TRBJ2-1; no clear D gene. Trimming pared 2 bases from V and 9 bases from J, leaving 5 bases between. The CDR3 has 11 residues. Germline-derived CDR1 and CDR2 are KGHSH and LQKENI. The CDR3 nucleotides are TGTGCCAGCTCACCAGAGAGTGAGCAGTTCTTC. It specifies CASSPESEQFF.

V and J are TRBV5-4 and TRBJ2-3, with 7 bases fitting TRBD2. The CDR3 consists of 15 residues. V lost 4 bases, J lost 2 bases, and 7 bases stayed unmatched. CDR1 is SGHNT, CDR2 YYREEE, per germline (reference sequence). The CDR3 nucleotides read TGTGCCAGCAGCGATCCTAGCGGATCCACAGATACGCAGTATTTT. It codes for CASSDPSGSTDTQYF. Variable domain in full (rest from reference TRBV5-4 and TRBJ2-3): ETGVTQSPTHLIKTRGQQVTLRCSSQSGHNTVSWYQQALGQGPQFIFQYYREEENGRGNFPPRFSGLQFPNYSSELNVNALELDDSALYLCASSDPSGSTDTQYFGPGTRLTVL.

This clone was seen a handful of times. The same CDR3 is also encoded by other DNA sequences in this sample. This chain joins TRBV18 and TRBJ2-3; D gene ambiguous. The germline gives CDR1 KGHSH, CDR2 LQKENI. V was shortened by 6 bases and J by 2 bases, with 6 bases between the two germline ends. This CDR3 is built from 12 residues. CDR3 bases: TGTGCCAGCTCCCCCTCCACAGATACGCAGTATTTT. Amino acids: CASSPSTDTQYF.

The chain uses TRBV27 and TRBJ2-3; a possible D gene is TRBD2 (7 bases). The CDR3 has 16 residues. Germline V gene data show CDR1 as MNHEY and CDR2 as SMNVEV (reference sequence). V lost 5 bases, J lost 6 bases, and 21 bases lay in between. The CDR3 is CASSRLAALQGDTQYF. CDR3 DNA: TGTGCCAGCAGTCGGCTAGCGGCCCTGCAGGGGGATACGCAGTATTTT.

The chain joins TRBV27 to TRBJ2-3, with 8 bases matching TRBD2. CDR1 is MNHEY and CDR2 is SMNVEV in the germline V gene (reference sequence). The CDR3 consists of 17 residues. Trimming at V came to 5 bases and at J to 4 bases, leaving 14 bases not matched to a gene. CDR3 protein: CASSPWNSGSRADTQYF. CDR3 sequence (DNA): TGTGCCAGCAGTCCCTGGAACAGCGGGAGTAGGGCAGATACGCAGTATTTT.

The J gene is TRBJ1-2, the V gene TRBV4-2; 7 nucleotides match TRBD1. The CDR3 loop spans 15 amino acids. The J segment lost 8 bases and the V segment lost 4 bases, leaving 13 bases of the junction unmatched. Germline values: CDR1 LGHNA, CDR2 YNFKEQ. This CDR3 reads CASSPEGQRSGGYTF. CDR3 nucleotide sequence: TGTGCCAGCAGCCCAGAGGGACAGCGCTCGGGGGGCTACACCTTC.

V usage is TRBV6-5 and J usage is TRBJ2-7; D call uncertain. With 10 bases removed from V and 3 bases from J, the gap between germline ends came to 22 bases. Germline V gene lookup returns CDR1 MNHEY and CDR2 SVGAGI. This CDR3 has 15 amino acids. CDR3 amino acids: CATSNGARPLYEQYF. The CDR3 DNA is TGTGCCACCTCGAACGGAGCCCGCCCTCTCTACGAGCAGTACTTC.

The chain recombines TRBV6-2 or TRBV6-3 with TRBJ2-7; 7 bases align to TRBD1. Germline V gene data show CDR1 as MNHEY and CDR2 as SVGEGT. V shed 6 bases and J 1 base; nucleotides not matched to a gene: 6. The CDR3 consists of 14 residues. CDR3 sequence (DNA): TGTGCCAGCAGGTACAGGGGTGAGTCCTACGAGCAGTACTTC. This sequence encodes CASRYRGESYEQYF.

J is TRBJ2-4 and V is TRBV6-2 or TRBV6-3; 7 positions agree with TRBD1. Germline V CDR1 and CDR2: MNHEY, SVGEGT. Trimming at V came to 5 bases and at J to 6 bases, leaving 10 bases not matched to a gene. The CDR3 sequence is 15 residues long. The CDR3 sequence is CASSTTGARRNIQYF. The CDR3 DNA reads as TGTGCCAGCAGTACCACAGGGGCGAGGAGAAACATTCAGTACTTC.

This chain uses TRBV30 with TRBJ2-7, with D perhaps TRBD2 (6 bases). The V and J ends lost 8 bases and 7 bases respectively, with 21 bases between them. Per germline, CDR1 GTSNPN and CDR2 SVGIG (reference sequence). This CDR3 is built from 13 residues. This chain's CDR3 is CAGSGTGDMEQYF. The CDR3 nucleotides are TGTGCCGGATCCGGGACGGGGGATATGGAGCAGTACTTC.

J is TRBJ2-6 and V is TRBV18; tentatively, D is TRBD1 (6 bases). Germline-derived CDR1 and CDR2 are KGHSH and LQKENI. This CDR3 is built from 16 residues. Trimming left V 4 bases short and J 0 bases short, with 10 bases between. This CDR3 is CASSLGQDSGANVLTF. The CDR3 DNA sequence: TGTGCCAGCTCACTGGGACAAGACTCTGGGGCCAACGTCCTGACTTTC.

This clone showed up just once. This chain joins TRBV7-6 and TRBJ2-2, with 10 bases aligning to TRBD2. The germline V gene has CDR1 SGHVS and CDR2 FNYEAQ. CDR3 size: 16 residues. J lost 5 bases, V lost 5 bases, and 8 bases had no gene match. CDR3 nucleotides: TGTGCCAGCAGCAGTAGCGGGAGGAGTCGAACCGGGGAGCTGTTTTTT. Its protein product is CASSSSGRSRTGELFF.

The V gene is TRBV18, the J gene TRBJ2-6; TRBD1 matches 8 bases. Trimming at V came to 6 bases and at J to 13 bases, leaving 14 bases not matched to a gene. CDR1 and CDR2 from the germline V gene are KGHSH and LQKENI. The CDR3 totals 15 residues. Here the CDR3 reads CASSTGGTGRVVLTF. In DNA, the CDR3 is TGTGCCAGCTCTACCGGCGGGACAGGACGAGTTGTCCTGACTTTC.

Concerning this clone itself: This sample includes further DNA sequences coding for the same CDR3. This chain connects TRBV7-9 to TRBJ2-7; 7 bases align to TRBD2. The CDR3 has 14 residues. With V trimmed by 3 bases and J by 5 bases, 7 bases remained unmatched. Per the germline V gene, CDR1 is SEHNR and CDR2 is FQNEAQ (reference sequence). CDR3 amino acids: CASSFGGSGNEQYF. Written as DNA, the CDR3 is TGTGCCAGCAGCTTCGGCGGGAGCGGCAACGAGCAGTACTTC.

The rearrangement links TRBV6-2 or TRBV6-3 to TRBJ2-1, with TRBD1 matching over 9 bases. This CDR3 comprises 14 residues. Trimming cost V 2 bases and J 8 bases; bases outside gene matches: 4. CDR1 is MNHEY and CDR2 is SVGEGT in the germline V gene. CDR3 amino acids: CASSYVTGGYEQFF. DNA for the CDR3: TGTGCCAGCAGTTACGTTACAGGGGGCTATGAGCAGTTCTTC.

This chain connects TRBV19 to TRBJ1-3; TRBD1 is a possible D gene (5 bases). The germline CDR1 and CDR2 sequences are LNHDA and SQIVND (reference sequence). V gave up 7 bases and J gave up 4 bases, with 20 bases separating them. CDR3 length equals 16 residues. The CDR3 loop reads CASTTSGGAIGNTIYF. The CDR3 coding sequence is TGTGCCAGTACCACTTCCGGAGGGGCAATCGGAAACACCATATATTTT. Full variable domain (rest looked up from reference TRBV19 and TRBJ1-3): DGGITQSPKYLFRKEGQNVTLSCEQNLNHDAMYWYRQDPGQGLRLIYYSQIVNDFQKGDIAEGYSVSREKKESFPLTVTSAQKNPTAFYLCASTTSGGAIGNTIYFGEGSWLTVV.

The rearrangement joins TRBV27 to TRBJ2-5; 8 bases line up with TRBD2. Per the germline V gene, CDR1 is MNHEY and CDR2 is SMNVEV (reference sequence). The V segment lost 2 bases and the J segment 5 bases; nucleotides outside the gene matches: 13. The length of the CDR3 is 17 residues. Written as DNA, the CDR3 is TGTGCCAGCAGTTTAAAGCGGGAGCTCATCCCAGCGGAGACCCAGTACTTC. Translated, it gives CASSLKRELIPAETQYF.

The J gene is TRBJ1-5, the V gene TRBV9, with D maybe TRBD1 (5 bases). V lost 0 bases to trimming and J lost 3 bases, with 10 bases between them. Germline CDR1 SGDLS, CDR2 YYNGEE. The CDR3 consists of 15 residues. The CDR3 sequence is CASSVDQGANQPQHF. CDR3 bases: TGTGCCAGCAGCGTAGACCAGGGTGCCAATCAGCCCCAGCATTTT.

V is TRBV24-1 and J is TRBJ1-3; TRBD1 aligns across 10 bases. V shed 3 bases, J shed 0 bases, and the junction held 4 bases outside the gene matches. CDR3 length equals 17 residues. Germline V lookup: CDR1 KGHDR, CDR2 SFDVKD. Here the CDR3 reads CATSDGGQGSSGNTIYF. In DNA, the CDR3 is TGTGCCACCAGTGATGGGGGACAGGGGTCCTCTGGAAACACCATATATTTT.

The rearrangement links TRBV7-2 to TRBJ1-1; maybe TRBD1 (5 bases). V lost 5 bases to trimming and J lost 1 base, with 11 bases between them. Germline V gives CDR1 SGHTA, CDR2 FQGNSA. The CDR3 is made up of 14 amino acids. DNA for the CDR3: TGTGCCAGCAGCCATCCCCAGGGGAACACTGAAGCTTTCTTT. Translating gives CASSHPQGNTEAFF.